The clone carrying this TCR beta chain was counted a few times. Trimming took off 4 bases at V and 4 bases at J, with 8 bases between the two ends. There are 12 residues in the CDR3. CDR1 and CDR2 (germline): ENHRY, SYGVKD. Unique molecular identifiers were attached to individual cDNA molecules. MiXCR, applied by TCRdb to the 5' RACE reads, yields one record per CDR3 protein. The sample lists tens of thousands of distinct CDR3 sequences, 9% to 15% seen once, with about a sixth in the top ten. This sample was taken from a study of early T cells in non-severe SARS-CoV-2 infection. About the study: Sequencing targeted bulk RNA from unsorted whole blood, leaving chains unpaired.

V is TRBV10-3 and J is TRBJ2-7; possibly TRBD2 for D (5 bases). This TCR derives from an adult who was a healthcare worker with PCR-confirmed SARS-CoV-2 infection or an uninfected control (not recorded which). The source material was whole blood. CDR3 residues: CAISAEGYEQYF. The CDR3 bases are TGTGCCATCAGTGCTGAGGGTTACGAGCAGTACTTC.